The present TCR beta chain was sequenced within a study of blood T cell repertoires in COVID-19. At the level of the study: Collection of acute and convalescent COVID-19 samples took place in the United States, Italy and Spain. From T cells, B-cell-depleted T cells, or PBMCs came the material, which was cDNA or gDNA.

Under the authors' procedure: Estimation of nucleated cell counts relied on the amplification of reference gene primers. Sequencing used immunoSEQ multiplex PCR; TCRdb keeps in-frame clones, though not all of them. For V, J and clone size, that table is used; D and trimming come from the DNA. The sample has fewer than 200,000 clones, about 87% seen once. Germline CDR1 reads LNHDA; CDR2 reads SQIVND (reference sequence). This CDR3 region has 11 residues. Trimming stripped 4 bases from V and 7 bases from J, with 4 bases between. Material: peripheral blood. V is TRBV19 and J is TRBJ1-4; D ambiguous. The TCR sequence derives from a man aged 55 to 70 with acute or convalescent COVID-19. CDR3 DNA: TGTGCCAGTAGTAGCGTTGAAAAACTGTTTTTT. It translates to CASSSVEKLFF.